This entry describes one TCR beta chain. The antigen it binds to is not known. No much larger clone is present one base from it, and per-base qualities are unavailable. The CDR3 starts with the cysteine, ends with the phenylalanine, and has 15 residues. The CDR3 DNA has 45 bases and is translated from base 1. As encoded in the germline V gene (reference sequence), CDR1 is SEHNR while CDR2 is FQNEAQ. V is reduced by 5 bases and J by 8 bases, leaving a spacing of 18 bases between them. These data originate in a study of T-cell memory formation after mild COVID-19 (dated by TCRdb to the early 2020s). Broadly, across the study: Most TCR sequence clusters were specific to one of the two donors. In a couple of donors, T-cell clones that expanded and contracted after mild COVID-19 were followed by sequencing TCRalpha and TCRbeta repertoires longitudinally. Two young, previously healthy adult volunteers, one female and one male, were included in the cohort. General conclusions and limits of the study: Only a couple of mild cases were covered in the study, and larger cohorts including severe cases with pre-infection samples were considered necessary. The detection of some responding clones in pre-infection memory suggests that pre-existing cross-reactive memory T cells joined the SARS-CoV-2 response. SARS-CoV-2 specificity of the second-wave clones peaking on day 37 was not confirmed. Contracting CD4+ clones were located mainly in the CM and EM memory subsets, whereas CD8+ clones were found to be enriched in EMRA. Balanced CD4/CD8 phenotypes were observed for clones contracting from day 15 to 85, whereas a bias towards CD4+ was observed for a second wave of clones expanding from day 15 to 37.

These reads were obtained on an Illumina NovaSeq 6000. TCRalpha and TCRbeta cDNA libraries were built by 5'RACE with constant-segment primers, adding sample barcodes and unique molecular identifiers. Trizol reagent was used to extract RNA from every sample. Amplification of the libraries took two PCR steps, and the second step added a second sample barcode plus Illumina TruSeq adapters. Sequencing of the libraries was done on an Illumina NovaSeq, producing 2 x 150 bp paired-end reads. Under the source paper's analysis protocol: With migec v1.2.7, reads were demultiplexed and then collapsed into UMI-guided consensus sequences. Using mixcr v2.1.11, UMI consensuses were aligned to TRA and TRB V and J templates and then assembled into clonotypes. Clonotypes were classified as expanded or contracted when called significant by both edgeR and NoisET, with noise models trained on biological replicates. For edgeR calls, the thresholds were a false discovery rate-adjusted p below 0.01 and a log2 fold-change of 1. As an exploratory analysis of dynamics, max-normalized trajectories of the 1000 most abundant clonotypes were examined by PCA with hierarchical clustering. The CD4 or CD8 phenotype of responding clones was assigned using the separately sequenced CD4+ and CD8+ repertoires. TCRdb trimmed public reads at Q25 via fastp, called clones via MiXCR and kept in-frame beta chains. Rows with one shared CDR3 protein collapse into an entry with the most common genes and DNA. TCRdb's processing, not the study's, gives the V and J calls here. In this sample the table shows 120,000 or so distinct CDR3 sequences, about a sixth of which occur a single time. Of the sample, about 5% is held by the ten largest clones.

Ficoll-Paque density gradient centrifugation was the method used to isolate PBMCs. The clonotype comes from a man in his late teens or twenties who had mild COVID-19 (a few samples of this study predate the infection). The sample titles of this study are shuffled in the database, so cell type and time point are left out; the donor was told from shared clones. Material for sequencing was PBMCs or a T cell subset sorted from them (not recorded which). This receptor chain uses TRBV7-9 and TRBJ1-4; the D segment could be TRBD1, given 5 matching bases. The CDR3 sequence is CASSGGRGSREKLFF. The nucleotide sequence is given as TGTGCCAGCAGCGGAGGGAGGGGAAGTCGAGAAAAACTGTTTTTT.